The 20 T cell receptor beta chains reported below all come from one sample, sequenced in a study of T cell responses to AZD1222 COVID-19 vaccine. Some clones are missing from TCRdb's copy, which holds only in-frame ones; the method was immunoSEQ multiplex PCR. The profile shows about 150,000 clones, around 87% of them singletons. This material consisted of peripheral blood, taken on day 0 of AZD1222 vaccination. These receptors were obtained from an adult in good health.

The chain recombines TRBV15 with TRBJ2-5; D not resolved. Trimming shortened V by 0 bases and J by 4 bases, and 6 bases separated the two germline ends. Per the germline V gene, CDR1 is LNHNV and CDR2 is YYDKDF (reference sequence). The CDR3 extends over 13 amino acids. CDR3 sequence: CATSRDPLETQYF. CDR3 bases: TGTGCCACCAGCAGAGATCCCCTAGAGACCCAGTACTTC.

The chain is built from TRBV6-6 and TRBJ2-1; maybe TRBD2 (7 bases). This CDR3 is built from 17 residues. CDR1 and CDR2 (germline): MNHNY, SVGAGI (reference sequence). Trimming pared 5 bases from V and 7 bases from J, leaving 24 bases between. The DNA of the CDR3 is TGTGCCAGCAGTCAACCGGACAGACGGTCCGGGAGGAATGAGCAGTTCTTC. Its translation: CASSQPDRRSGRNEQFF.

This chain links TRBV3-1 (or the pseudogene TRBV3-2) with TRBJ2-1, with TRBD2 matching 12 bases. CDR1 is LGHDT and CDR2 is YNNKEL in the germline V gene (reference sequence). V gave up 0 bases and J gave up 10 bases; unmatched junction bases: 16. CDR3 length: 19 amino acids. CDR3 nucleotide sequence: TGTGCCAGCAGCCAAGAATGGCTAGCGGGAGGGCCCTCGGTGAGAGAGCAGTTCTTC. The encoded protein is CASSQEWLAGGPSVREQFF.

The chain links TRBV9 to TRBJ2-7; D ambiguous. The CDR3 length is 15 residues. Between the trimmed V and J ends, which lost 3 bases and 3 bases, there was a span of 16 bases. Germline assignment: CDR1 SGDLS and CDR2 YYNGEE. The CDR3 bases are TGTGCCAGCAGCGCCACCGGGTCCTCCTACTACGAGCAGTACTTC. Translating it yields CASSATGSSYYEQYF.

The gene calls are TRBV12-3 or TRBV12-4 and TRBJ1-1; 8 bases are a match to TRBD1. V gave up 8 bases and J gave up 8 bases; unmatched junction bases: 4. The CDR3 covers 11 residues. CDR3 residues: CASGDRSEAFF. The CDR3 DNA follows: TGTGCCAGCGGGGACAGGTCGGAAGCTTTCTTT.

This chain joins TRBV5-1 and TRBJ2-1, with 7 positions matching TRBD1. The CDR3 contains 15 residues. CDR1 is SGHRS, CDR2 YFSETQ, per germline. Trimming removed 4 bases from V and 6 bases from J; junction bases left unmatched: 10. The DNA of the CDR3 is TGCGCCAGCAGCCCATCCCGGGACAGTCTCAATGAGCAGTTCTTC. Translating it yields CASSPSRDSLNEQFF.

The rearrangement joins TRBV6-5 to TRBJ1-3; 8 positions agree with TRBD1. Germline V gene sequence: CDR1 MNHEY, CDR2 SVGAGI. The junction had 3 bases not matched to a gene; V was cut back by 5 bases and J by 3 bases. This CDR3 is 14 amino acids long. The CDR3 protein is CASSTGQGGNTIYF. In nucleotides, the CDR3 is TGTGCCAGCAGTACCGGACAGGGTGGAAACACCATATATTTT.

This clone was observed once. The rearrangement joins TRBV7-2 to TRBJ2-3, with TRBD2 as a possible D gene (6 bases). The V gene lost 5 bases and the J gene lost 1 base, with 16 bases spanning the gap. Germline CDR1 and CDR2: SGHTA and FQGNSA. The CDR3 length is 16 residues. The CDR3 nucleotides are TGTGCCAGCAGCCGTAGCGGTCCCCAGGGCACAGATACGCAGTATTTT. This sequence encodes CASSRSGPQGTDTQYF.

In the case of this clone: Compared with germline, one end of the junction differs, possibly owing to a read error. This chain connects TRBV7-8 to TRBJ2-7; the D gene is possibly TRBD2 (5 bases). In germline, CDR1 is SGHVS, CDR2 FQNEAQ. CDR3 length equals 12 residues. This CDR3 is CASSPSSHEQYF. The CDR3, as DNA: TGTGCCAGCAGCCCTAGCTCCCACGAGCAGTACTTC.

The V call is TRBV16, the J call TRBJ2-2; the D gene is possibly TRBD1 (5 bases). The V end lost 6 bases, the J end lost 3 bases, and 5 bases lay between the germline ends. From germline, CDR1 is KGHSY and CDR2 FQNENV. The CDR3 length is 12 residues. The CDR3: CASRGDTGELFF. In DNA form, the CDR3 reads TGTGCCAGCAGAGGGGACACCGGGGAGCTGTTTTTT.

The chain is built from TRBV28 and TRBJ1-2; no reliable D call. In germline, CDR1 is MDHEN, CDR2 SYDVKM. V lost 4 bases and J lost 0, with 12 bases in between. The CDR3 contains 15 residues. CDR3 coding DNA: TGTGCCAGCAGTTCCCCGGCGGATTCTAACTATGGCTACACCTTC. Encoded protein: CASSSPADSNYGYTF.

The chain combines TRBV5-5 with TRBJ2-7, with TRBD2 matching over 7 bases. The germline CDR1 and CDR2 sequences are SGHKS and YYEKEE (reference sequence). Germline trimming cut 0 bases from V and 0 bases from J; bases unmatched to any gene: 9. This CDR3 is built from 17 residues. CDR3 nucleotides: TGTGCCAGCAGCTTGGGGTGGCGGGAGACCAGCTCCTACGAGCAGTACTTC. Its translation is CASSLGWRETSSYEQYF.

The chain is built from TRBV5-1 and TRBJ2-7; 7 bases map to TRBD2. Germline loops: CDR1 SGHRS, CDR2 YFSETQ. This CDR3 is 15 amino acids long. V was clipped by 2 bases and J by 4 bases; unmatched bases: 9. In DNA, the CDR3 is TGCGCCAGCAGCTTAGATCCTCTAGCGGCATACGAGCAGTACTTC. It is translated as CASSLDPLAAYEQYF.

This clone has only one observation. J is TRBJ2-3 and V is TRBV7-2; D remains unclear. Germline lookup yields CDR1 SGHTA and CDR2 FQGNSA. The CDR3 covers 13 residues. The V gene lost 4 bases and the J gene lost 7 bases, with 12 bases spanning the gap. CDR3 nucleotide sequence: TGTGCCAGCAGCTCCCGGGTGTATAATACGCAGTATTTT. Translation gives CASSSRVYNTQYF.

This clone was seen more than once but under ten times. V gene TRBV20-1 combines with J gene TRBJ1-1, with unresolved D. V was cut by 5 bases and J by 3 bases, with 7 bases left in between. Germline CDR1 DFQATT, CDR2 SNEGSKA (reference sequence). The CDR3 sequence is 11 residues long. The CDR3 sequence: CSAQKYTEAFF. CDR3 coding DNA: TGCAGTGCTCAAAAGTACACTGAAGCTTTCTTT.

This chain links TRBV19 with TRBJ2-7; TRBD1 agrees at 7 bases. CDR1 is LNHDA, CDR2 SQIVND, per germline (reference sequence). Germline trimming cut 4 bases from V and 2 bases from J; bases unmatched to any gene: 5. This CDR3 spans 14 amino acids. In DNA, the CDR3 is TGTGCCAGTAGTACAGGACAGGCTCCCTACGAGCAGTACTTC. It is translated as CASSTGQAPYEQYF.

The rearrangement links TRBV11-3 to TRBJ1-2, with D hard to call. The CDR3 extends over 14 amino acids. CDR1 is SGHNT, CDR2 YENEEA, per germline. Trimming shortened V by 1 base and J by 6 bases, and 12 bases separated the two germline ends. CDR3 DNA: TGTGCCAGCAGCTTAGGAGGGCCCCTTGATGGCTACACCTTC. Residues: CASSLGGPLDGYTF.

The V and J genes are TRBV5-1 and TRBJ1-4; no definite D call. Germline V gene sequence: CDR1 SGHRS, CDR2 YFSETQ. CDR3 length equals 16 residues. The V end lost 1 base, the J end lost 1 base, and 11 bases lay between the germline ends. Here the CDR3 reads CASSLRTVGTNEKLFF. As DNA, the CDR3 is TGCGCCAGCAGCTTGAGGACCGTTGGAACTAATGAAAAACTGTTTTTT.

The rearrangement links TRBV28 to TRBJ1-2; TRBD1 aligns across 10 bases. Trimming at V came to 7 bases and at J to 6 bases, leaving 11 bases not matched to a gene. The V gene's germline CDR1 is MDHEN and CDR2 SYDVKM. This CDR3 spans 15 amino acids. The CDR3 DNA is TGTGCCAGCATTGCAGGGGACAGGGGCCCCCATGGCTACACCTTC. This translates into CASIAGDRGPHGYTF.

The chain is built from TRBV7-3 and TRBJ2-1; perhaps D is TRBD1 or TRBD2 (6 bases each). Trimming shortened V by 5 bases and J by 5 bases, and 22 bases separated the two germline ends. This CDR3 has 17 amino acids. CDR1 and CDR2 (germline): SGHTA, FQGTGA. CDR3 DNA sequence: TGTGCCAGCAGCCCCGGACAGCGGGCACTTAGAGACAATGAGCAGTTCTTC. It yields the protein CASSPGQRALRDNEQFF.